This TCR beta chain was identified during a study of cytomegalovirus exposure and HLA in healthy donors. Primers for the PCR totalled 60 Vbeta and 13 Jbeta. Generated by immunoSEQ multiplex PCR, the TCRdb table keeps only in-frame clones and is missing some. The sample carries about 130,000 clones, approximately 78% recorded once. This clone was seen a single time. This CDR3 has 16 residues. V lost 0 bases and J lost 4; bases outside the gene matches: 7. Germline V lookup: CDR1 MDHEN, CDR2 SYDVKM. The chain is built from TRBV28 and TRBJ1-2, with 8 bases fitting TRBD1. This clonotype was sampled from a woman in her twenties or thirties in good health and CMV-seronegative. Sequenced sample: PBMCs. The CDR3 coding sequence is TGTGCCAGCAGTTTATGGGCTCGGACAGGGAGCTATGGCTACACCTTC. Amino acid sequence: CASSLWARTGSYGYTF.